These T cell receptor beta chains were read from a single sample in a study of blood T cell repertoires in COVID-19. Assay used: immunoSEQ multiplex PCR; TCRdb lists only in-frame clones, some missing. The sample has 45,000 to 70,000 clones, over 80% seen once. Sequenced material: peripheral blood. These receptor sequences come from a woman aged 55-69 years with acute or convalescent COVID-19. The CDR3 runs from the conserved cysteine through the conserved F or W. The D gene is left open where the match is weak. Expanded clones get a size class; other rows say once, few or many, or leave the size out.

>TRBD1|.|TRBJ2-6|TRBV6-5
CASSPGQTGANVLTF
TGTGCCAGCAGTCCGGGACAGACTGGGGCCAACGTCCTGACTTTC
>TRBD1|.|TRBJ1-5|TRBV19
CASSNRGSNQPQHF
TGTGCCAGTAGCAACAGGGGTAGCAATCAGCCCCAGCATTTT
>TRBD1|few|TRBJ2-3|TRBV4-1
CASSQPGRDRGTDTQYF
TGCGCCAGCAGCCAACCTGGCCGGGACAGGGGCACAGATACGCAGTATTTT
>TRBD2|.|TRBJ2-3|TRBV7-9
CAGGTSGYTDTQYF
TGTGCCGGGGGAACTAGCGGATACACAGATACGCAGTATTTT
>.|.|TRBJ2-7|TRBV4-1
CASSQETAYGEQYF
TGCGCCAGCAGCCAAGAAACAGCTTACGGCGAGCAGTACTTC
>.|.|TRBJ1-1|TRBV19
CASSIGGALYTEAFF
TGTGCCAGTAGTATAGGCGGTGCACTCTACACTGAAGCTTTCTTT
>.|.|TRBJ1-1|TRBV7-9
CASSLIVNTEAFF
TGTGCCAGCAGCTTAATCGTAAACACTGAAGCTTTCTTT
>.|.|TRBJ2-5|TRBV7-8
CASSLARETQYF
TGTGCCAGCAGCTTAGCACGGGAGACCCAGTACTTC
>.|.|TRBJ1-5|TRBV19
CASSIRDTGNQPQHF
TGTGCCAGTAGTATTCGAGATACGGGAAATCAGCCCCAGCATTTT
>.|.|TRBJ1-5|TRBV19
CASNRMVNNQPQHF
TGTGCCAGTAACAGGATGGTCAACAATCAGCCCCAGCATTTT
>TRBD1|.|TRBJ2-5|TRBV11-1
CASSFMGQRQETQYF
TGTGCCAGCAGCTTTATGGGACAGAGGCAAGAGACCCAGTACTTC
>TRBD1|.|TRBJ2-1|TRBV9
CASSASGTGPTGPYNEQFF
TGTGCCAGCAGCGCCTCAGGGACAGGGCCGACTGGGCCCTACAATGAGCAGTTCTTC
>.|.|TRBJ1-1|TRBV30
CAWSGGGFEAFF
TGTGCCTGGAGTGGAGGTGGATTTGAAGCTTTCTTT
>TRBD1|.|TRBJ1-2|TRBV19
CASSVPGQGFFYTF
TGTGCCAGTAGCGTTCCGGGACAGGGCTTCTTCTACACCTTC
>TRBD2|.|TRBJ2-3|TRBV7-8
CASSLGSLAGEGGTDTQYF
TGTGCCAGCAGCTTAGGCTCCCTAGCGGGGGAGGGTGGCACAGATACGCAGTATTTT
>.|.|TRBJ2-3|TRBV13
CASSLEGEEGTDTQYF
TGTGCCAGCAGCTTAGAAGGGGAAGAAGGCACAGATACGCAGTATTTT
>.|once|TRBJ1-4|TRBV3-1/TRBV3-2
CASSVIRGEKLFF
TGTGCCAGCAGCGTTATTAGGGGTGAAAAACTGTTTTTT
>TRBD1|.|TRBJ1-4|TRBV7-2
CASSFDRDEKLFF
TGTGCCAGCAGCTTCGACAGGGACGAAAAACTGTTTTTT
>TRBD1|.|TRBJ2-6|TRBV5-8
CASSSPGTGAYSGANVLTF
TGTGCCAGCAGCTCACCCGGGACAGGGGCTTACTCTGGGGCCAACGTCCTGACTTTC
>.|.|TRBJ2-1|TRBV5-1
CASITGLGEQFF
TGCGCCAGCATAACGGGACTCGGGGAGCAGTTCTTC
>.|few|TRBJ1-2|TRBV7-2
CASSLAYGVNYGYTF
TGTGCCAGCAGCTTAGCGTACGGGGTTAACTATGGCTACACCTTC
>.|.|TRBJ1-1|TRBV19
CASTSGGGGAEAFF
TGTGCCAGTACGTCCGGGGGAGGGGGAGCTGAAGCTTTCTTT
>TRBD1|.|TRBJ1-4|TRBV19
CASSRYTGTGATNEKLFF
TGTGCCAGTAGTCGATACACCGGGACAGGGGCAACTAATGAAAAACTGTTTTTT
>.|.|TRBJ1-1|TRBV12-5
CASGLVLSDTEAFF
TGTGCTAGTGGTTTGGTATTGAGTGACACTGAAGCTTTCTTT
>.|.|TRBJ2-7|TRBV7-2
CASSTRRAFPYEQYF
TGTGCCAGCAGCACCAGGCGGGCGTTCCCCTACGAGCAGTACTTC
>TRBD1|.|TRBJ1-3|TRBV29-1
CSAGTGGNTIYF
TGCAGTGCCGGGACAGGGGGAAACACCATATATTTT
>.|.|TRBJ2-1|TRBV29-1
CSVELTGPDEQFF
TGCAGCGTCGAACTGACAGGCCCGGATGAGCAGTTCTTC
>.|.|TRBJ1-1|TRBV5-1
CASSLLLGENTEAFF
TGCGCCAGCAGCTTACTCCTCGGGGAGAACACTGAAGCTTTCTTT
>TRBD1|.|TRBJ1-4|TRBV5-1
CASSLTGVNEKLFF
TGCGCCAGCAGCTTAACAGGGGTTAATGAAAAACTGTTTTTT
>TRBD1|.|TRBJ1-1|TRBV19
CASSTRQGIGDTEAFF
TGTGCCAGTAGTACCCGACAGGGGATCGGGGACACTGAAGCTTTCTTT
>TRBD1|once|TRBJ2-3|TRBV10-3
CAISERGSGQGAVTDTQYF
TGTGCCATCAGTGAGAGGGGATCGGGACAGGGGGCGGTCACAGATACGCAGTATTTT
>TRBD1|.|TRBJ1-1|TRBV14
CASSQVRGRTEAFF
TGTGCCAGCAGCCAAGTAAGGGGGCGGACTGAAGCTTTCTTT
>TRBD1|.|TRBJ1-1|TRBV7-9
CASYRGLDTEAFF
TGTGCCAGCTACAGGGGGCTGGACACTGAAGCTTTCTTT
>.|.|TRBJ1-1|TRBV6-1
CASSDPGEAFF
TGTGCCAGCAGTGACCCAGGGGAAGCTTTCTTT
>.|.|TRBJ2-3|TRBV5-1
CASSSNAGQTDTQYF
TGCGCCAGCAGCTCAAACGCGGGACAGACAGATACGCAGTATTTT
>.|.|TRBJ1-3|TRBV6-1
CASSGYDRTPGNTIYF
TGTGCCAGCAGTGGCTACGACAGGACCCCAGGAAACACCATATATTTT
>.|.|TRBJ2-1|TRBV19
CASSSPNRGKNINEQFF
TGTGCCAGTAGTTCCCCGAATCGGGGGAAAAACATCAATGAGCAGTTCTTC
>TRBD1|.|TRBJ2-1|TRBV18
CASSPRDRGYDEQFF
TGTGCCAGCTCACCACGGGACAGGGGGTATGATGAGCAGTTCTTC
>TRBD2|.|TRBJ2-3|TRBV11-2
CASSRQAAGEGTDTQYF
TGTGCCAGCAGCCGGCAAGCGGCGGGGGAAGGGACAGATACGCAGTATTTT
>.|few|TRBJ2-3|TRBV27
CASTTRTPGTDTQYF
TGTGCCAGCACCACCCGGACACCCGGCACAGATACGCAGTATTTT
>.|.|TRBJ2-2|TRBV10-2
CASSELRRTNTGELFF
TGCGCCAGCAGTGAGTTAAGGCGGACGAACACCGGGGAGCTGTTTTTT
>.|few|TRBJ1-4|TRBV5-1
CASSLSGITNEKLFF
TGCGCCAGCAGCTTATCAGGGATTACTAATGAAAAACTGTTTTTT
>.|.|TRBJ2-5|TRBV5-1
CASSVEGAGETQYF
TGCGCCAGCAGTGTTGAAGGGGCAGGGGAGACCCAGTACTTC
>.|.|TRBJ2-3|TRBV9
CASSEGGGTDTQYF
TGTGCCAGCAGCGAAGGGGGGGGCACAGATACGCAGTATTTT
>TRBD2|.|TRBJ2-7|TRBV19
CASSIGTSVIYEQYF
TGTGCCAGTAGTATAGGAACTAGCGTAATCTACGAGCAGTACTTC
>TRBD1|.|TRBJ2-7|TRBV7-9
CASSHGQDTTYEQYF
TGTGCCAGCAGCCATGGACAGGACACCACCTACGAGCAGTACTTC
>.|few|TRBJ2-7|TRBV11-2
CASSDTGYEQYF
TGTGCCAGCAGCGATACGGGCTACGAGCAGTACTTC
>TRBD1|.|TRBJ1-3|TRBV27
CASSLRDSRPTIYF
TGTGCCAGCAGTTTAAGGGACAGCCGACCCACCATATATTTT
>.|.|TRBJ1-1|TRBV7-2
CASSLVWGGGGAFF
TGTGCCAGCAGCTTAGTCTGGGGGGGCGGAGGCGCTTTCTTT
>TRBD1|.|TRBJ2-7|TRBV18
CASSPYNSGTGTIEQYF
TGTGCCAGCTCCCCGTACAACTCCGGGACAGGGACGATCGAGCAGTACTTC
>.|.|TRBJ2-3|TRBV5-4
CASSLVGGDYTDTQYF
TGTGCCAGCAGCTTGGTAGGGGGGGACTACACAGATACGCAGTATTTT
>.|.|TRBJ1-5|TRBV5-1
CASSPLGGGNQPQHF
TGCGCCAGCAGCCCCTTAGGGGGGGGCAATCAGCCCCAGCATTTT